The 16 T cell receptor beta chains in this list originate from one sample, sequenced in a study of blood T cell repertoires in COVID-19. Using immunoSEQ multiplex PCR, the repertoire was profiled, and TCRdb retains in-frame clones only, with some absent. Altogether hundreds of thousands of clones are present, 85% to 90% being singletons, with the ten largest covering around 1.1%. Material for sequencing was PBMCs or T cells enriched from blood (not recorded which). Source of these receptors: a man aged 25-45 years who had recovered from COVID-19.

J is TRBJ2-5 and V is TRBV5-1; D not certain. CDR3 length equals 13 residues. Germline V gene sequence: CDR1 SGHRS, CDR2 YFSETQ. V lost 0 bases to trimming and J lost 2 bases, with 5 bases between them. The CDR3 reads CASSLDRQETQYF. The CDR3 DNA reads as TGCGCCAGCAGCTTGGACAGACAAGAGACCCAGTACTTC.

The chain carries TRBV15 and TRBJ2-1; weak D call: TRBD1 (6 bases). Deletions cut 0 bases from V and 0 bases from J, with 27 bases between. The CDR3 runs 22 residues. The germline V gene has CDR1 LNHNV and CDR2 YYDKDF (reference sequence). The DNA for the CDR3 is TGTGCCACCAGCAGAGATCTTCTATACAGGGCCAGTAAGCGGACCTCCTACAATGAGCAGTTCTTC. This sequence encodes CATSRDLLYRASKRTSYNEQFF.

The chain is built from TRBV27 and TRBJ2-7; TRBD2 aligns across 10 bases. Trimming cost V 3 bases and J 6 bases; bases outside gene matches: 5. The CDR3 runs to 14 residues. Germline CDR1 is MNHEY and CDR2 is SMNVEV (reference sequence). CDR3 DNA sequence: TGTGCCAGCAGTTTCGGAGCGGGGGGGGGCGAGCAGTACTTC. Amino acid sequence: CASSFGAGGGEQYF.

The chain combines TRBV11-2 with TRBJ2-7; TRBD2 matches 7 bases. The CDR3 is 14 amino acids. V was pared by 0 bases and J by 3 bases, with 2 bases of the junction left unmatched. Germline CDR1 reads SGHAT; CDR2 reads FQNNGV. CDR3: CASSLEGGSYEQYF. DNA for the CDR3: TGTGCCAGCAGCTTAGAGGGCGGGAGCTACGAGCAGTACTTC.

The V and J genes are TRBV13 and TRBJ1-2, with D possibly matching TRBD1 (6 bases). Trimming removed 5 bases at V and 4 bases at J, with 14 bases between. There are 14 residues in the CDR3. Germline V gene data show CDR1 as PRHDT and CDR2 as FYEKMQ (reference sequence). The CDR3 nucleotides are TGTGCCAGCAGCCCTGGACAGTCAGCCTATGGCTACACCTTC. As protein: CASSPGQSAYGYTF.

In its sample, this clone was seen once. This chain links TRBV6-5 with TRBJ2-5; possibly TRBD1 for D (5 bases). Germline V gives CDR1 MNHEY, CDR2 SVGAGI. Trimming removed 7 bases from V and 7 bases from J, with 16 bases in between. This CDR3 comprises 13 residues. The CDR3 DNA reads as TGTGCCAGCACGACGCAGCAGGGTGGGACCCAGTACTTC. It encodes CASTTQQGGTQYF.

A few counts support this clone. The chain is built from TRBV28 and TRBJ1-4; D remains ambiguous. This CDR3 has 14 residues. From germline, CDR1 is MDHEN and CDR2 SYDVKM. V was pared by 4 bases and J by 6 bases, with 12 bases between. The CDR3 spells CASSYPSNYEKLFF. CDR3 in DNA: TGTGCCAGCAGTTACCCTTCGAACTATGAAAAACTGTTTTTT.

This clone has only one observation. This chain connects TRBV12-3 or TRBV12-4 to TRBJ2-7; D gene uncertain. The germline V and J ends were trimmed by 1 base and 8 bases, with 9 bases remaining between them. This CDR3 is 12 amino acids long. CDR3: CASSLVRNQQYF. The CDR3 DNA sequence: TGTGCCAGCAGTTTAGTGAGAAACCAGCAGTACTTC.

On this clone: The same CDR3 also results from other DNA sequences found in this sample. The chain links TRBV12-3 or TRBV12-4 to TRBJ2-7, with 10 bases identical to TRBD2. The CDR3 covers 13 residues. V gave up 3 bases and J gave up 6 bases; unmatched junction bases: 2. The CDR3 DNA is TGTGCCAGCAGTTTGGGACTAGCGTCCGAGCAGTACTTC. Translation gives CASSLGLASEQYF.

The rearrangement links TRBV24-1 to TRBJ2-2, with a possible D match to TRBD1 (5 bases). The V gene's germline CDR1 is KGHDR and CDR2 SFDVKD. The V and J ends lost 0 bases and 0 bases respectively, with 13 bases between them. This CDR3 is built from 18 residues. CDR3 in amino acids: CATSDLTGGVANTGELFF. The CDR3 DNA sequence: TGTGCCACCAGTGATTTGACAGGCGGAGTGGCGAACACCGGGGAGCTGTTTTTT.

The genes are TRBV7-8 and TRBJ2-1, with 8 bases lining up with TRBD2. V gave up 4 bases and J gave up 3 bases; unmatched junction bases: 5. Germline assignment: CDR1 SGHVS and CDR2 FQNEAQ. The CDR3 spans 15 residues. CDR3 coding DNA: TGTGCCAGCAGCTCTCCTAGCGGGTACTACAATGAGCAGTTCTTC. Its protein product is CASSSPSGYYNEQFF.

The chain employs TRBV30 and TRBJ2-6; 9 nucleotides match TRBD1. In germline, CDR1 is GTSNPN, CDR2 SVGIG (reference sequence). The CDR3 totals 16 residues. V shed 6 bases, J shed 0 bases, and the junction held 6 bases outside the gene matches. The CDR3 loop reads CACSGTGISGANVLTF. The DNA of the CDR3 is TGTGCCTGTTCCGGGACAGGGATCTCTGGGGCCAACGTCCTGACTTTC.

The genes are TRBV29-1 and TRBJ1-2, with a tentative D call TRBD1 (5 bases). V was shortened by 3 bases and J by 5 bases, with 10 bases between the two germline ends. This CDR3 has 12 amino acids. Germline V gene lookup returns CDR1 SQVTM and CDR2 ANQGSEA. CDR3 amino acids: CSVETGDYGYTF. CDR3 DNA sequence: TGCAGCGTTGAGACGGGGGATTATGGCTACACCTTC.

The gene calls are TRBV6-5 and TRBJ2-1; 11 nucleotides align to TRBD2. The length of the CDR3 is 14 residues. After removal of 10 bases from V and 2 bases from J, the junction contained 4 bases not matched to a gene. Germline V CDR1 and CDR2: MNHEY, SVGAGI. CDR3 sequence: CATTGLAAYNEQFF. CDR3 DNA: TGTGCCACCACGGGACTAGCGGCCTACAATGAGCAGTTCTTC.

The chain uses TRBV10-3 and TRBJ2-3; TRBD2 matches 10 bases. Germline values: CDR1 ENHRY, CDR2 SYGVKD. The length of the CDR3 is 17 residues. Germline trimming cut 2 bases from V and 6 bases from J; bases unmatched to any gene: 11. The CDR3 region has the DNA TGTGCCATCAGTGAGCGGGTCAGCGGGGGGGGACGGGATACGCAGTATTTT. Translating it yields CAISERVSGGGRDTQYF.

J is TRBJ2-1 and V is TRBV5-1, with 8 bases fitting TRBD1. The V and J ends lost 3 bases and 9 bases, in that order; junction bases with no gene match: 8. The germline gives CDR1 SGHRS, CDR2 YFSETQ. CDR3 length equals 14 residues. The CDR3 coding sequence is TGCGCCAGCAGCTCCCGGGACAGGAAAGGTGAGCAGTTCTTC. Translation: CASSSRDRKGEQFF.